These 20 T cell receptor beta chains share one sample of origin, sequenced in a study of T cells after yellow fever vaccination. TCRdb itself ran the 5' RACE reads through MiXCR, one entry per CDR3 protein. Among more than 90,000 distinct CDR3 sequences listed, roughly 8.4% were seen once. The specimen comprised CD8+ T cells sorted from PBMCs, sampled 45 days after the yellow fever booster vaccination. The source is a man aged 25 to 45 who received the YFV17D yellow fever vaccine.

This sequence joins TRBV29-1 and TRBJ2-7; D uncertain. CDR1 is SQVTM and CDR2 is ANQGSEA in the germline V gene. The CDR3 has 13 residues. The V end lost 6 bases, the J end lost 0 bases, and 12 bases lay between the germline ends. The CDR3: CSVGPSSSYEQYF. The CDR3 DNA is TGCAGCGTGGGCCCCTCAAGCTCCTACGAGCAGTACTTC.

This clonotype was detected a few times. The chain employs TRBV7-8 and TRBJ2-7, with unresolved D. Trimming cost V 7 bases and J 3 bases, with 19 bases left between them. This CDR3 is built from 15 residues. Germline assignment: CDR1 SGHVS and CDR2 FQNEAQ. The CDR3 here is CASTIGIGEDYEQYF. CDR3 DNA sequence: TGTGCCAGCACTATTGGCATAGGTGAAGACTACGAGCAGTACTTC.

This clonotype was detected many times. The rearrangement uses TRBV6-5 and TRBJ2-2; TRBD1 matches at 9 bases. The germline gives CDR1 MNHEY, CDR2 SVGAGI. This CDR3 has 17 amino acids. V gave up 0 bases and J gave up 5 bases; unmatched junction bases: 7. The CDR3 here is CASSYSPGQGYTGELFF. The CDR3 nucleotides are TGTGCCAGCAGTTACTCTCCGGGACAGGGATATACCGGGGAGCTGTTTTTT.

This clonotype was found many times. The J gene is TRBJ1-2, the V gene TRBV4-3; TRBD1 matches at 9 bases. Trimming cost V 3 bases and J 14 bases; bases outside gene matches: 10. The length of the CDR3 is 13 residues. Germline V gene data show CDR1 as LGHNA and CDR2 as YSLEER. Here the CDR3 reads CASSQGQGTFTTF. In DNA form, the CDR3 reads TGCGCCAGCAGCCAGGGACAGGGAACTTTTACGACCTTC.

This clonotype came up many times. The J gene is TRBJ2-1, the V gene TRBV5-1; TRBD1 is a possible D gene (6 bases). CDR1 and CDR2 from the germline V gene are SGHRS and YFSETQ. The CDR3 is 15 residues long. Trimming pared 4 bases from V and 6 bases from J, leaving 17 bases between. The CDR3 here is CASSPDPRGGNEQFF. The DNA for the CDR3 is TGCGCCAGCAGCCCGGACCCCAGGGGCGGCAATGAGCAGTTCTTC.

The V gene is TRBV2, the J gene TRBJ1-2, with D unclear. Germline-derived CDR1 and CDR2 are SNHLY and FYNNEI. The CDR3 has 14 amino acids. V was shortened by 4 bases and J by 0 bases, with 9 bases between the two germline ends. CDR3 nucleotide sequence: TGTGCCAGCAGTGGAGCTGGAACTAACTATGGCTACACCTTC. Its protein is CASSGAGTNYGYTF.

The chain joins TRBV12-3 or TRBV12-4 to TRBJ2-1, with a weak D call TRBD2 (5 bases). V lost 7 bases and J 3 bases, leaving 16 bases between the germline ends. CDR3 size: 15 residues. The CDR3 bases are TGTGCCAGCACTCCAGCGGAAGCAGACTACAATGAGCAGTTCTTC. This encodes CASTPAEADYNEQFF.

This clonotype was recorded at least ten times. The CDR3 spells CASRPRTSGSGEQFF. The CDR3, as DNA: TGCGCCAGCAGGCCCAGGACTAGCGGGAGCGGTGAGCAGTTCTTC. The genes are TRBV10-2 and TRBJ2-1; 13 bases map to TRBD2. The V gene's germline CDR1 is WSHSY and CDR2 SAAADI. The ends lost 6 bases at V and 9 bases at J; junction bases unmatched: 8. The CDR3 spans 15 residues.

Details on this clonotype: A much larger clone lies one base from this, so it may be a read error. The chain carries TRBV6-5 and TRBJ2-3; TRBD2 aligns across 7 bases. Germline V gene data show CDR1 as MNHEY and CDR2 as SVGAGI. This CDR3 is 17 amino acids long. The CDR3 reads CTSSYSLVGGSTDTQYF. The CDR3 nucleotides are TGTACCAGCAGTTACTCGCTTGTGGGAGGGAGCACAGATACGCAGTATTTT.

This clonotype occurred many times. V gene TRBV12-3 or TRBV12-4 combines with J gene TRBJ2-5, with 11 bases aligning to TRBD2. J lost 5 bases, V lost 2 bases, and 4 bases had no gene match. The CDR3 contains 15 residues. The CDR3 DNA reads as TGTGCCAGCAGTTTACTAGCGGGAGGATCCGAGACCCAGTACTTC. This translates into CASSLLAGGSETQYF.

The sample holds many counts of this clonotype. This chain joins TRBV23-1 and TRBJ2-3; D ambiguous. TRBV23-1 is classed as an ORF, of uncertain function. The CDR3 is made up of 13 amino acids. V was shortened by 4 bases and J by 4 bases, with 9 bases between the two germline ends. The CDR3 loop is CASSPYSPDTQYF. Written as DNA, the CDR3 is TGCGCCAGCAGTCCATACAGCCCAGATACGCAGTATTTT.

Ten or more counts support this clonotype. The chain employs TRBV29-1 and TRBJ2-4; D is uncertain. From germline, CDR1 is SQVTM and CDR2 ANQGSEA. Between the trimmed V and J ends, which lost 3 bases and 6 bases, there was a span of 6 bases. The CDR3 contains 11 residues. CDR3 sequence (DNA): TGCAGCGTTGACTGGGGAAACATTCAGTACTTC. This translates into CSVDWGNIQYF. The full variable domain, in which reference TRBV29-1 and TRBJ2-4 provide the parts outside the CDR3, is SAVISQKPSRDICQRGTSLTIQCQVDSQVTMMFWYRQQPGQSLTLIATANQGSEATYESGFVIDKFPISRPNLTFSTLTVSNMSPEDSSIYLCSVDWGNIQYFGAGTRLSVL.

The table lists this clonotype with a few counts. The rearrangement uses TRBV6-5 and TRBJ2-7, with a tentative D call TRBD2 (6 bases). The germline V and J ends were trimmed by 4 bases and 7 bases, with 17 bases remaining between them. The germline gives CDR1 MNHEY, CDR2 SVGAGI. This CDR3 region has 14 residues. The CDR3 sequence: CASSSGLTAGEQYF. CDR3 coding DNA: TGTGCCAGCAGTTCCGGACTAACGGCGGGGGAGCAGTACTTC.

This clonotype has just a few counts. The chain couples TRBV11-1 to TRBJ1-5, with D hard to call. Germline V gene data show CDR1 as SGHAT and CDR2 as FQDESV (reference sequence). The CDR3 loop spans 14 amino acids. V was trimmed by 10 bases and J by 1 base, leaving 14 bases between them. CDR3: CATLAYTSNQPQHF. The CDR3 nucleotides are TGTGCCACCCTTGCCTACACAAGCAATCAGCCCCAGCATTTT.

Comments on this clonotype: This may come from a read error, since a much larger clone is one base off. The CDR3 reads CASSQGAGGYKQYF. DNA for the CDR3: TGCGCCAGCAGCCAAGGAGCAGGCGGCTACAAGCAGTACTTC. The chain employs TRBV4-3 and TRBJ2-7; no firm D call. Per the germline V gene, CDR1 is LGHNA and CDR2 is YSLEER. The CDR3 covers 14 residues.

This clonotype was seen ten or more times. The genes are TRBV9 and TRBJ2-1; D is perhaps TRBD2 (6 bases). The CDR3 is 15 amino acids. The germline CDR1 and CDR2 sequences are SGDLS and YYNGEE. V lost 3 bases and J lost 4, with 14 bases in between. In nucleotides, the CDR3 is TGTGCCAGCAGCGCGACTAGTGACATTTACAATGAGCAGTTCTTC. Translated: CASSATSDIYNEQFF.

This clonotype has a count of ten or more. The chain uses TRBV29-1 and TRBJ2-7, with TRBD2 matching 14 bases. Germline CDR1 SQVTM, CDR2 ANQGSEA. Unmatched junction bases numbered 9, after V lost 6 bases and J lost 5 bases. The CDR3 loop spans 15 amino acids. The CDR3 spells CSVGGTSGSPHEQYF. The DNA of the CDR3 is TGCAGCGTCGGAGGGACTAGCGGGAGCCCACACGAGCAGTACTTC.

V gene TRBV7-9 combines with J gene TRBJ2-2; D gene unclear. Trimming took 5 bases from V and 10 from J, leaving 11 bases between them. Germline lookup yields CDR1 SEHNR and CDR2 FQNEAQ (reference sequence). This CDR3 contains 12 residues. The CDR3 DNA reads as TGTGCCAGCAGCCAAGGGATCGTGGAGCTGTTTTTT. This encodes CASSQGIVELFF.

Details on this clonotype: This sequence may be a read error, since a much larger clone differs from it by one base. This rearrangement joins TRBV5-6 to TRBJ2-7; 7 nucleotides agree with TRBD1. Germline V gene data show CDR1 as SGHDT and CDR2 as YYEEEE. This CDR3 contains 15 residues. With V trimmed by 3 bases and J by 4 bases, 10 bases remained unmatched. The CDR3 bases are TGTGCCAGCAGCTACGAGACAGGGAGTTATTACGAGCAGTACTTC. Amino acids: CASSYETGSYYEQYF.

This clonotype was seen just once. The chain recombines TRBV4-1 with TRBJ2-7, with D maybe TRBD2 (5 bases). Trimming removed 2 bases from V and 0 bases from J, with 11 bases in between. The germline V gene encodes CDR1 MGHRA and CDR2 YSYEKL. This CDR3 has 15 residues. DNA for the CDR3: TGCGCCAGCAGCCAATGGACCAGCGGCTCCTACGAGCAGTACTTC. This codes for CASSQWTSGSYEQYF.